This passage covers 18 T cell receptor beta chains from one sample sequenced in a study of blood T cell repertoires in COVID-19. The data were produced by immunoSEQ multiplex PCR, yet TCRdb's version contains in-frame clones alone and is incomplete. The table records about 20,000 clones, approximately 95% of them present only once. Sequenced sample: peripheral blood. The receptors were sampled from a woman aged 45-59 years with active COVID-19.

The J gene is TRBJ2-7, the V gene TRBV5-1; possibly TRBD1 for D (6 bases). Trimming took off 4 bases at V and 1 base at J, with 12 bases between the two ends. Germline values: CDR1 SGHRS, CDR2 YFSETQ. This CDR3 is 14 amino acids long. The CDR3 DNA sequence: TGCGCCAGCAGCCCGGACAGTTTATCCTACGAGCAGTACTTC. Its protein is CASSPDSLSYEQYF.

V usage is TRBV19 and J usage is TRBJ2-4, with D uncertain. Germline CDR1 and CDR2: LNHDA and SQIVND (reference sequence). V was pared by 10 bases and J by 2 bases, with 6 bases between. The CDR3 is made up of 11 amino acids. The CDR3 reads CATVSKNIQYF. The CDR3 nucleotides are TGTGCCACAGTCTCCAAAAACATTCAGTACTTC.

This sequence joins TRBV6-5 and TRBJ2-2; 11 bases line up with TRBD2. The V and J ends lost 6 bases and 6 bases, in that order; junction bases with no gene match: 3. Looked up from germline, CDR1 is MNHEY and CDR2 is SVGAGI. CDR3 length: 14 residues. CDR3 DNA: TGTGCCAGCAGCGTGACTAGCGGGGCCGGGGAGCTGTTTTTT. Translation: CASSVTSGAGELFF.

As DNA, the CDR3 is TGTGCCACCAGTTCAGGGGGCGAGGAGACCCAGTACTTC. It codes for CATSSGGEETQYF. The chain has TRBV15 and TRBJ2-5, with 8 nucleotides matching TRBD1. The CDR3 spans 13 residues. Losses at the gene ends were 6 bases for V and 5 bases for J; bases not matched to a gene: 5. In germline, CDR1 is LNHNV, CDR2 YYDKDF (reference sequence).

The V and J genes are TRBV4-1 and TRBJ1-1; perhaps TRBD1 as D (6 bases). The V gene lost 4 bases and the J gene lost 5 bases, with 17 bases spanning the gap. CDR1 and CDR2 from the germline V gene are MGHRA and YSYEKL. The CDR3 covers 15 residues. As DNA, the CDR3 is TGCGCCAGCAGCCTCCGTAGGGGGTTGGGAACTGAAGCTTTCTTT. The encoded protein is CASSLRRGLGTEAFF.

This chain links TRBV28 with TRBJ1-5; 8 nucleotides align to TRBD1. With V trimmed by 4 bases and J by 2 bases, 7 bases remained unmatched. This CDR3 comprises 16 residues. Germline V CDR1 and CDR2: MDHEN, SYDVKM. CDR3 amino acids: CASSSPTGVGNQPQHF. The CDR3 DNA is TGTGCCAGCAGTTCGCCGACAGGGGTGGGCAATCAGCCCCAGCATTTT.

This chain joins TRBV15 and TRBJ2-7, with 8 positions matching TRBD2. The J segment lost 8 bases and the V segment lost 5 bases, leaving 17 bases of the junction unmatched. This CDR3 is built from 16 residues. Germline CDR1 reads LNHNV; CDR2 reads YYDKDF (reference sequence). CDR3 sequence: CATSPPGGVSKAKQYF. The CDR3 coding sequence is TGTGCCACCAGCCCCCCGGGGGGGGTAAGTAAGGCAAAGCAGTACTTC.

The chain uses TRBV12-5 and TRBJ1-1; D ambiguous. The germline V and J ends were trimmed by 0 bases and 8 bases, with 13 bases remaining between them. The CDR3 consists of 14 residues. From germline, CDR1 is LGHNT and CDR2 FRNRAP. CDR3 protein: CASGLVLLVPEAFF. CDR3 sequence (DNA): TGTGCTAGTGGTTTGGTACTCTTAGTACCAGAAGCTTTCTTT.

Here the CDR3 DNA reads TGCAGTGCTAGTGGCAGGGTCTATGGCTACACCTTC. It is translated as CSASGRVYGYTF. The chain combines TRBV20-1 with TRBJ1-2, with D perhaps matching TRBD1 (5 bases). CDR3 length: 12 amino acids. V lost 3 bases and J lost 4, with 9 bases in between. Germline lookup yields CDR1 DFQATT and CDR2 SNEGSKA (reference sequence).

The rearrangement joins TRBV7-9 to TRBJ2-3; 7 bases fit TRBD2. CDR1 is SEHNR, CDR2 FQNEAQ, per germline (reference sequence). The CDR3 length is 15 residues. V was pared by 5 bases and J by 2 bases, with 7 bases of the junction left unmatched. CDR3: CASSPSGASTDTQYF. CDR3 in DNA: TGTGCCAGCAGCCCGAGCGGGGCATCCACAGATACGCAGTATTTT.

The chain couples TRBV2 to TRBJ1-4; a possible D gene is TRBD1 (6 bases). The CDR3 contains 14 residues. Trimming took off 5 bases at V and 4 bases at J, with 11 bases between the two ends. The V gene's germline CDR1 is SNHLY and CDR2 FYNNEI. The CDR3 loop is CASSKQGDNEKLFF. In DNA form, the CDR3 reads TGTGCCAGCAGTAAACAGGGCGATAATGAAAAACTGTTTTTT. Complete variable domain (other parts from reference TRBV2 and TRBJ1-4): EPEVTQTPSHQVTQMGQEVILRCVPISNHLYFYWYRQILGQKVEFLVSFYNNEISEKSEIFDDQFSVERPDGSNFTLKIRSTKLEDSAMYFCASSKQGDNEKLFFGSGTQLSVL.

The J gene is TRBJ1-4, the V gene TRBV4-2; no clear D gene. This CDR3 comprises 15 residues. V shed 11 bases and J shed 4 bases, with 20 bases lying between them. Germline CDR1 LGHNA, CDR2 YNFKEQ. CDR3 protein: CAATREAAINEKLFF. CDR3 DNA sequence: TGTGCCGCAACAAGGGAGGCAGCCATTAATGAAAAACTGTTTTTT.

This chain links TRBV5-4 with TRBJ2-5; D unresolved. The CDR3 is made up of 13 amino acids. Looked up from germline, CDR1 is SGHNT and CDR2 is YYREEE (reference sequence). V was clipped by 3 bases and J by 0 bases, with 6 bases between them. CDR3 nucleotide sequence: TGTGCCAGCAGCTCCCCCTACCAAGAGACCCAGTACTTC. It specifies CASSSPYQETQYF.

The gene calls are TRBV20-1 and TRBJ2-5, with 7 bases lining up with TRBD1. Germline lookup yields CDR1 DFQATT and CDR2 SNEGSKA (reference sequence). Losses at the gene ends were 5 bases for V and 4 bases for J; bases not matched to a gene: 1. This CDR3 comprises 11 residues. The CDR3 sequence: CSAYRGETQYF. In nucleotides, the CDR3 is TGCAGTGCTTACAGGGGAGAGACCCAGTACTTC.

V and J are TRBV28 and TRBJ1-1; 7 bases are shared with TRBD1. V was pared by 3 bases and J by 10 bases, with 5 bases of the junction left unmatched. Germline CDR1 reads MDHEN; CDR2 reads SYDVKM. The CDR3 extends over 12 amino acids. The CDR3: CASSLRQGLAFF. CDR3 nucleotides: TGTGCCAGCAGTTTGAGACAGGGATTAGCTTTCTTT.

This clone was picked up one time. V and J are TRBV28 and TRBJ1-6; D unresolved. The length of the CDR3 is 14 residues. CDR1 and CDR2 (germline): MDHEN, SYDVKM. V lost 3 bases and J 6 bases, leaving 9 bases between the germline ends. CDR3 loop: CASSFRGPNSPLHF. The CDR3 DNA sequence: TGTGCCAGCAGTTTTAGAGGTCCTAATTCACCCCTCCACTTT. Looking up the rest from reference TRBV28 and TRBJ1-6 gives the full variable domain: DVKVTQSSRYLVKRTGEKVFLECVQDMDHENMFWYRQDPGLGLRLIYFSYDVKMKEKGDIPEGYSVSREKKERFSLILESASTNQTSMYLCASSFRGPNSPLHFGNGTRLTVT.

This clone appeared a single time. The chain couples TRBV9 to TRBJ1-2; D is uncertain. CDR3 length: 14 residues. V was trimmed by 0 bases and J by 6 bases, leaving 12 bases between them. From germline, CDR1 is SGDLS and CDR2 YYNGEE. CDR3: CASSVGSRDDGYTF. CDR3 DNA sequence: TGTGCCAGCAGCGTAGGGAGCAGAGACGATGGCTACACCTTC.

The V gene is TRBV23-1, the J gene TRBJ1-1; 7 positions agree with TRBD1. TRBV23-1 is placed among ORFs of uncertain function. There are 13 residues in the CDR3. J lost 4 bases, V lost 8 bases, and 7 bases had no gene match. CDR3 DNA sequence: TGCGCCAGCGGACCGAAGGGGGCCACTGAAGCTTTCTTT. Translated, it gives CASGPKGATEAFF.